The clone carrying this T cell receptor (beta chain) showed up just a few times. The antigen remains undetermined. A clone one base away is much larger, so this may be a read error. This CDR3 spans 13 amino acids. CDR1 is SQVTM and CDR2 is ANQGSEA in the germline V gene. The data were obtained in a study of blood T cells in healthy people across ages. Points from the study as a whole: Roughly linear declines in TCR beta diversity per million T cells occurred with age. Because sorting was not performed, PBMCs prevented conclusive naive versus antigen-experienced comparison. The study regarded diversity estimates from one million T cells as underestimates.

A J-beta primer mix and a sample-barcoded 5' primer were used in a second PCR of roughly 6 to 11 cycles. TCRdb re-called the 5' RACE reads through MiXCR, storing one row per CDR3 protein. The data show fewer than 750,000 distinct CDR3 sequences, roughly half seen once. The sequencing sample was made of blood. The origin of this receptor is an elderly woman in good health. This chain joins TRBV29-1 and TRBJ2-5; weak D call: TRBD1 (7 bases). The end of the DNA is better explained by TRBJ2-1, so the J call may be wrong. The CDR3 here is CSVGGQPQETQFF. CDR3 bases: TGCAGCGTCGGGGGACAGCCCCAAGAGACCCAGTTCTTC.